Listed below are T cell receptor beta chains from one sample, sequenced in a study of T cell responses to AZD1222 COVID-19 vaccine. Assay used: immunoSEQ multiplex PCR; TCRdb lists only in-frame clones, some missing. The sample lists roughly 200,000 clones, about 92% occurring once. The input for sequencing was peripheral blood, taken on day 0 of MenACWY control vaccination. All receptors come from an adult in good health. Each CDR3 is given without its conserved first and last residue.

V gene: TRBV5-5
J gene: TRBJ1-1
CDR3 protein: ASSGTENTEAF

V gene: TRBV6-5
J gene: TRBJ2-7
CDR3 protein: ASSFDRGRSYEQY

V gene: TRBV6-5
J gene: TRBJ2-1
CDR3 protein: ASSYRDHSYNEQF

V gene: TRBV5-1
J gene: TRBJ2-1
CDR3 protein: ASSPGTENEQF

V gene: TRBV4-2
J gene: TRBJ1-1
CDR3 protein: ASSTRQGVKDEAF

V gene: TRBV4-3
J gene: TRBJ1-5
CDR3 protein: ASSPNRGQPQH

V gene: TRBV7-9
J gene: TRBJ2-7
CDR3 protein: ASSLSGGRTNEQY

V gene: TRBV7-9
J gene: TRBJ1-2
CDR3 protein: ASSLNSGGYT

V gene: TRBV10-3
J gene: TRBJ1-1
CDR3 protein: AISEAQGLDTEAF

V gene: TRBV4-1
J gene: TRBJ1-1
CDR3 protein: ASSQGTGGLNTEAF

V gene: TRBV5-1
J gene: TRBJ1-4
CDR3 protein: ASTGGHGGSGEKLF